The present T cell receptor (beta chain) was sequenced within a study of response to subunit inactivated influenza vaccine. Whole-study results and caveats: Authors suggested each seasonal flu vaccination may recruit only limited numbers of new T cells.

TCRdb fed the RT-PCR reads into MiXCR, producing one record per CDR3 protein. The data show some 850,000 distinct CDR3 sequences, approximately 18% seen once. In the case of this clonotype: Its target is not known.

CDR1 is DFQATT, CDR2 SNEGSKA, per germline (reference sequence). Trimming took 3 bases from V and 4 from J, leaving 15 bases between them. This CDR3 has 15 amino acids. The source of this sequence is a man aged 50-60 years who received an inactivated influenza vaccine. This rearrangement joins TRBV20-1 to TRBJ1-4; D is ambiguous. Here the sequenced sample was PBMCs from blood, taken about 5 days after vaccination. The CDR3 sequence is CSASGLGRNNEKLFF. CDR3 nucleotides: TGCAGTGCTAGTGGCCTCGGTAGGAATAATGAAAAACTGTTTTTT.